This TCR beta chain was identified during a study of T cell repertoires in cytomegalovirus infection. General observations from the study: HLA-C-restricted TCR beta clonotypes specific for CMV led the ex vivo response. The cumulative frequency of public TCR beta families identified carriers of CMV plus the relevant HLA.

In regard to this clonotype: Its antigen is unidentified.

MiXCR, run by TCRdb on the reads, gives a single entry per CDR3 protein. The table includes roughly 250,000 distinct CDR3 sequences, under 25% detected once. Per germline, CDR1 SEHNR and CDR2 FQNEAQ (reference sequence). The CDR3 has 12 residues. V was clipped by 4 bases and J by 6 bases; unmatched bases: 2. The specimen was CD8+ T cells from PBMCs. J is TRBJ2-7 and V is TRBV7-9; 8 bases agree with TRBD1. This clonotype originated in a human donor in good health (CMV status not recorded). Some clones in this sample may be carry-over from other donors' samples. The CDR3 DNA sequence: TGTGCCAGCAGCTCCAGGGGGCCCGAGCAGTACTTC. It translates to CASSSRGPEQYF.